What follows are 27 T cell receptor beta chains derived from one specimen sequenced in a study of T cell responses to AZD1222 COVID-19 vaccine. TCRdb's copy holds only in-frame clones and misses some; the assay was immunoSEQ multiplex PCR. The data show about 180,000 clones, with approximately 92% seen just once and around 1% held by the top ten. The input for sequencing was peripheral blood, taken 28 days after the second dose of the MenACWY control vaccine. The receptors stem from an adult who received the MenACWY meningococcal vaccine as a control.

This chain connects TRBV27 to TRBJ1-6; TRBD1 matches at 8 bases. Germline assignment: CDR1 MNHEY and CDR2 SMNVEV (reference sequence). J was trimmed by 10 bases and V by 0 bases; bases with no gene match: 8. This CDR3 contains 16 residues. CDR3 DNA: TGTGCCAGCAGTTTATCCCCCCGGACAGGGAACTCACCCCTCCACTTT. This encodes CASSLSPRTGNSPLHF.

This CDR3 is CAISELEPPLHF. For the CDR3, the DNA is TGTGCCATCAGTGAGTTGGAGCCACCCCTCCACTTT. The chain is built from TRBV10-3 and TRBJ1-6, with unresolved D. CDR3 length: 12 residues. V lost 1 base and J 11 bases, leaving 6 bases between the germline ends. Germline V CDR1 and CDR2: ENHRY, SYGVKD.

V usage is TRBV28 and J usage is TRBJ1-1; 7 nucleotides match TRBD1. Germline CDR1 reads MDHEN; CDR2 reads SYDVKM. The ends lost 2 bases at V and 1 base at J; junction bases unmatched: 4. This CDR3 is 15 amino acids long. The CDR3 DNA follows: TGTGCCAGCAGTTTAACAGGGGCCGGGAACACTGAAGCTTTCTTT. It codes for CASSLTGAGNTEAFF.

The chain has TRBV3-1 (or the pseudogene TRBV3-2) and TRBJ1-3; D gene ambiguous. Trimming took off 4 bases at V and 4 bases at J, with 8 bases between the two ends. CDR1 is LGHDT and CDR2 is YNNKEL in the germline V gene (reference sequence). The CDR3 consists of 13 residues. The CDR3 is CASSRDEGNTIYF. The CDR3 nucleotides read TGTGCCAGCAGCCGAGACGAGGGAAACACCATATATTTT.

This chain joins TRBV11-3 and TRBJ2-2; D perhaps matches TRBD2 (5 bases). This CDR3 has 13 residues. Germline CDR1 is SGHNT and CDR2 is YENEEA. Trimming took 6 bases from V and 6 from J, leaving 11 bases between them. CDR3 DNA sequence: TGTGCCAGCAGGGGTTCGGGATCCGGGGAGCTGTTTTTT. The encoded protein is CASRGSGSGELFF.

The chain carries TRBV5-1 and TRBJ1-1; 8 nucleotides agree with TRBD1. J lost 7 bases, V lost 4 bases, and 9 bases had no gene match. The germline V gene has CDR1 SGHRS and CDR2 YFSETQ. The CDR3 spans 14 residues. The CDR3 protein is CASSRGIRGLEAFF. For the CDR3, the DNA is TGCGCCAGCAGCCGAGGCATCAGGGGGCTTGAAGCTTTCTTT.

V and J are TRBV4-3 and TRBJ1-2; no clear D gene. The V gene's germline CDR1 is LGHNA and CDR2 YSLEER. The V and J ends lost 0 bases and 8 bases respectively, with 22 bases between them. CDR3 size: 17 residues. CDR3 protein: CASSQESFVQDAGGYTF. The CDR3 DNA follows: TGCGCCAGCAGCCAAGAAAGTTTCGTCCAGGATGCTGGAGGCTACACCTTC.

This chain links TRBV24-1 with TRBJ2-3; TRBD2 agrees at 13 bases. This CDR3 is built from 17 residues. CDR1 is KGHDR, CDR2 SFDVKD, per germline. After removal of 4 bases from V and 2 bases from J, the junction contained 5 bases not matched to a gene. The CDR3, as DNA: TGTGCCACCAGTGACCGACTAGCGGGGGGTCTCACAGATACGCAGTATTTT. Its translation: CATSDRLAGGLTDTQYF.

CDR3 in DNA: TGTGCCAGCAGTCCAGCGGGGATCTCAAGCAATCAGCCCCAGCATTTT. Amino acid sequence: CASSPAGISSNQPQHF. The genes are TRBV25-1 and TRBJ1-5; D unresolved. Trimming left V 5 bases short and J 1 base short, with 15 bases between. Germline lookup yields CDR1 MGHDK and CDR2 SYGVNS. This CDR3 comprises 16 residues.

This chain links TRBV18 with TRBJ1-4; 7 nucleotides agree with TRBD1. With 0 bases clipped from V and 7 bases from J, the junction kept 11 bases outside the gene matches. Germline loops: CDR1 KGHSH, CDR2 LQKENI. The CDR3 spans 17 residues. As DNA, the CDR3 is TGTGCCAGCTCACCACCCGACAGGGCCTCAGCTGGTGAAAAACTGTTTTTT. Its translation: CASSPPDRASAGEKLFF. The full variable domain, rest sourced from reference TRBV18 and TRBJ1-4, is NAGVMQNPRHLVRRRGQEARLRCSPMKGHSHVYWYRQLPEEGLKFMVYLQKENIIDESGMPKERFSAEFPKEGPSILRIQQVVRGDSAAYFCASSPPDRASAGEKLFFGSGTQLSVL.

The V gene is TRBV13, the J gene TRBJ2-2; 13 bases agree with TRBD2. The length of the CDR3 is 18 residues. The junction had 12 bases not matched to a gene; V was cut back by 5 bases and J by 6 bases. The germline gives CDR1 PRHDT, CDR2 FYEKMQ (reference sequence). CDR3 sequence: CASSLLAGGLVLPGELFF. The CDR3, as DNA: TGTGCCAGCAGCCTACTAGCGGGGGGGCTTGTCCTTCCCGGGGAGCTGTTTTTT.

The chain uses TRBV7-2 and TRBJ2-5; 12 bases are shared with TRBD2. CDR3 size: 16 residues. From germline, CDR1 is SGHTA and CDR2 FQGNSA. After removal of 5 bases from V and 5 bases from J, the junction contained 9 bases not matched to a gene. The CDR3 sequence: CASSLTSGGTRETQYF. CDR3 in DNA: TGTGCCAGCAGCCTTACTAGCGGGGGGACCCGGGAGACCCAGTACTTC.

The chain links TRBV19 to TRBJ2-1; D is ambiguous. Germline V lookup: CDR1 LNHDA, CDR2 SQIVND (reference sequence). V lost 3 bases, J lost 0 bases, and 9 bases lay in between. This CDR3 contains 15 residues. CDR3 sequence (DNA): TGTGCCAGTAGTATGGCGGTGGGCTCCTACAATGAGCAGTTCTTC. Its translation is CASSMAVGSYNEQFF.

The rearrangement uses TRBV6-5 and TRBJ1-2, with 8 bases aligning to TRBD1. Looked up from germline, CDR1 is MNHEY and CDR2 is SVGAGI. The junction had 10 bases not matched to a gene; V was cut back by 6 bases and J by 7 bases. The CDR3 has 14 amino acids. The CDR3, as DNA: TGTGCCAGCAGGCGGGAAGCAGGGGGCGGTGGCTACACCTTC. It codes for CASRREAGGGGYTF.

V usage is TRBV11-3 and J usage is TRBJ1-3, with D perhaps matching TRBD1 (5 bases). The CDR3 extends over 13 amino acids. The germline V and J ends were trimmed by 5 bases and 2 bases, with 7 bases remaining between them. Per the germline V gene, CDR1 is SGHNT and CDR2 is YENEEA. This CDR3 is CASSRDAGNTIYF. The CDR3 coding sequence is TGTGCCAGCAGCAGGGACGCTGGAAACACCATATATTTT.

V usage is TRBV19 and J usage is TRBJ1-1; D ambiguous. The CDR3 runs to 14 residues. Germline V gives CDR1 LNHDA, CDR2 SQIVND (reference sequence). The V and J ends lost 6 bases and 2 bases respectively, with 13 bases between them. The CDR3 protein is CASRMRDGNTEAFF. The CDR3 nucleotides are TGTGCCAGTAGGATGAGGGATGGAAACACTGAAGCTTTCTTT. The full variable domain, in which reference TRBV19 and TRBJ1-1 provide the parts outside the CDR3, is DGGITQSPKYLFRKEGQNVTLSCEQNLNHDAMYWYRQDPGQGLRLIYYSQIVNDFQKGDIAEGYSVSREKKESFPLTVTSAQKNPTAFYLCASRMRDGNTEAFFGQGTRLTVV.

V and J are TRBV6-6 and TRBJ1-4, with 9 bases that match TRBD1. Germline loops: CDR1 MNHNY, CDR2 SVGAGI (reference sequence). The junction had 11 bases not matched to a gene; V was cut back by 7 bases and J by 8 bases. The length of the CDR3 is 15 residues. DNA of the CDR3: TGTGCCAGCATTCATACAGGGGGCGGGGGCGAAAAACTGTTTTTT. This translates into CASIHTGGGGEKLFF.

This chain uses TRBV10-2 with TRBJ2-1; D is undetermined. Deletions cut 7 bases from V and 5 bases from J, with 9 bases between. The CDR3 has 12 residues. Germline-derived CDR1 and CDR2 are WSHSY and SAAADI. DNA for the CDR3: TGCGCCAGCAAGACACCGAACAATGAGCAGTTCTTC. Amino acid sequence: CASKTPNNEQFF.

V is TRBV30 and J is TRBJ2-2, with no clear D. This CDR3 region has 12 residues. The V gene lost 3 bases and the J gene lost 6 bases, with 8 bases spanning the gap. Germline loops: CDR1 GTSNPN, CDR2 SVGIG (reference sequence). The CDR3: CAWRFGAGELFF. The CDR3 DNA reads TGTGCCTGGAGATTTGGGGCCGGGGAGCTGTTTTTT.

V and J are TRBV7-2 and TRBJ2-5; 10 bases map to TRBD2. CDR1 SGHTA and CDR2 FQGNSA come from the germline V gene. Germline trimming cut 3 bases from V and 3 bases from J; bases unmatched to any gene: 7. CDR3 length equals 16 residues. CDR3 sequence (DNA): TGTGCCAGCAGCTTGCCTAGCGGGGGTGGGAAAGAGACCCAGTACTTC. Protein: CASSLPSGGGKETQYF.

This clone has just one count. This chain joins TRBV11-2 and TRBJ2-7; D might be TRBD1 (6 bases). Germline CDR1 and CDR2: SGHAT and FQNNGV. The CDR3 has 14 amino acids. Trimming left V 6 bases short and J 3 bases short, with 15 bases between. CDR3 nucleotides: TGTGCCAGCAGTCCCGTAGGGGGTGTCTACGAGCAGTACTTC. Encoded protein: CASSPVGGVYEQYF.

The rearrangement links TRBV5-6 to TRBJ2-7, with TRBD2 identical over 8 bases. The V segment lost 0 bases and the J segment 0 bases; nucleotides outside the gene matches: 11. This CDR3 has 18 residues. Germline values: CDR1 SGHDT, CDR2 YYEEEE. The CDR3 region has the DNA TGTGCCAGCAGCTTGGTCCCTTTTGGGCGGGGGGACTCCTACGAGCAGTACTTC. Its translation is CASSLVPFGRGDSYEQYF.

The CDR3 sequence is CASNSRQGSYGYTF. The CDR3 nucleotides are TGTGCCAGCAACTCCAGACAGGGATCCTATGGCTACACCTTC. The chain recombines TRBV19 with TRBJ1-2; TRBD1 aligns across 7 bases. Losses at the gene ends were 9 bases for V and 4 bases for J; bases not matched to a gene: 11. CDR3 length: 14 amino acids. The germline gives CDR1 LNHDA, CDR2 SQIVND (reference sequence).

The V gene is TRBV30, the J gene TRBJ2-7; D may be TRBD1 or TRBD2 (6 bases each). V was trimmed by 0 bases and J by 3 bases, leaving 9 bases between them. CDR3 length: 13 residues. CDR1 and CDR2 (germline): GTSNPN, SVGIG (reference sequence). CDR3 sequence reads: CAWSVGGNYEQYF. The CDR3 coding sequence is TGTGCCTGGAGTGTAGGGGGGAACTACGAGCAGTACTTC.

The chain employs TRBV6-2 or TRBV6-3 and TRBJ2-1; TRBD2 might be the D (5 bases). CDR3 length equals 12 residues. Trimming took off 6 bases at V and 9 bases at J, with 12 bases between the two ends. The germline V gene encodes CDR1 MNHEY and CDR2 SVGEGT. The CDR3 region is CASSAGLIEQFF. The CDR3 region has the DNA TGTGCCAGCAGCGCCGGACTTATTGAGCAGTTCTTC.

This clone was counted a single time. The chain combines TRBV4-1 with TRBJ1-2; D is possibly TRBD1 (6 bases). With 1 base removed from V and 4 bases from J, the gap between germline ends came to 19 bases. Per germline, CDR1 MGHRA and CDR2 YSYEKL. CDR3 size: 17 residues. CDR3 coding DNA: TGCGCCAGCAGCCAAGCGAACAGTGGGACACCAAGCTATGGCTACACCTTC. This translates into CASSQANSGTPSYGYTF.

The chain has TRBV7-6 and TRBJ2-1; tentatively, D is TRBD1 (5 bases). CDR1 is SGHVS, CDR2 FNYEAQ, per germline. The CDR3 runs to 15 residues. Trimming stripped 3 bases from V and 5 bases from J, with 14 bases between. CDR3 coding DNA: TGTGCCAGCAGCTTCGTGGCAGGGTCCAACAATGAGCAGTTCTTC. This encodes CASSFVAGSNNEQFF. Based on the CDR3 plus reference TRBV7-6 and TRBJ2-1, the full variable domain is GAGVSQSPRYKVTKRGQDVALRCDPISGHVSLYWYRQALGQGPEFLTYFNYEAQQDKSGLPNDRFSAERPEGSISTLTIQRTEQRDSAMYRCASSFVAGSNNEQFFGPGTRLTVL.